This T cell receptor (beta chain) is drawn from a study of response to subunit inactivated influenza vaccine. Findings of the study overall: The study's authors posited that every seasonal influenza vaccination enlists few new T cells.

In TCRdb, the RT-PCR reads were re-called with MiXCR into one record per CDR3 protein. The sample records some 640,000 distinct CDR3 sequences, roughly 14% being singletons. This CDR3 comprises 15 residues. Germline V gene lookup returns CDR1 LNHDA and CDR2 SQIVND (reference sequence). Trimming removed 3 bases from V and 4 bases from J, with 15 bases in between. Details on this clonotype: What it recognizes is unknown.

The source was PBMCs from blood, collected 14 days before vaccination. This chain links TRBV19 with TRBJ1-1, with a possible D match to TRBD1 (6 bases). The sequence was collected from a man in his forties or fifties who received an inactivated influenza vaccine. The DNA of the CDR3 is TGTGCCAGTAGTATCGGGGGCCGGGTCGTCACTGAAGCTTTCTTT. Residues: CASSIGGRVVTEAFF.